This T cell receptor beta chain was retrieved from a study of blood T cell repertoires in COVID-19. Study-wide context: The United States, Italy and Spain provided the acute and convalescent COVID-19 samples.

The assay was immunoSEQ multiplex PCR, and TCRdb's table has in-frame clones only and misses some. In the table there are roughly 160,000 clones, around 89% of which are singletons. V lost 3 bases and J lost 1; bases outside the gene matches: 5. The length of the CDR3 is 15 residues. Germline CDR1 is SGDLS and CDR2 is YYNGEE. The sequence was collected from a man aged 50 or older who had recovered from COVID-19. The sample was peripheral blood. The chain joins TRBV9 to TRBJ1-1, with 8 nucleotides matching TRBD1. The chain's CDR3 is CASSALQGGNTEAFF. The CDR3 region has the DNA TGTGCCAGCAGCGCCTTACAGGGGGGGAACACTGAAGCTTTCTTT.